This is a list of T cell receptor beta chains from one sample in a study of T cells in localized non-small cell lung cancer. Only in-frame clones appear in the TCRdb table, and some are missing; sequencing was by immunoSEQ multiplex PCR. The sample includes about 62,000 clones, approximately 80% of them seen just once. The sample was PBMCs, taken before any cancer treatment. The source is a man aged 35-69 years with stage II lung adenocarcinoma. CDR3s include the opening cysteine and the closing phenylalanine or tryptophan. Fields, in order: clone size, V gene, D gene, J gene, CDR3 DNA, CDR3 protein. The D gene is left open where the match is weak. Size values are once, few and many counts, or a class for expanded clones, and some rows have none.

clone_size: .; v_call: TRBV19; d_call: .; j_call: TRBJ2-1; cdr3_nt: TGTGCCAGTAGCCCTGGGTTAGGGGTCTACAATGAGCAGTTCTTC; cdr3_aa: CASSPGLGVYNEQFF
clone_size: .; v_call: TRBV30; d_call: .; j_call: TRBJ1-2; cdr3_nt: TGTGCCTGGAGTCTGGGGGCACTAGGATATGGCTACACCTTC; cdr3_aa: CAWSLGALGYGYTF
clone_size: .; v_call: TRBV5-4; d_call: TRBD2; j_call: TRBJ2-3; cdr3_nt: TGTGCCCTGGGCCACAGCGGGAGATCAGATACGCAGTATTTT; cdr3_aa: CALGHSGRSDTQYF
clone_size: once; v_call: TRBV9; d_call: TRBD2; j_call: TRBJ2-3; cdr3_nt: TGTGCCAGCAGCTCGCTAGCGGGTACTACAGATACGCAGTATTTT; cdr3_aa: CASSSLAGTTDTQYF
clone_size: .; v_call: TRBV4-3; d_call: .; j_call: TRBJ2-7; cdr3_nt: TGCGCCAGCAGCCAAGATAATGGTCAGCAGCAGTACTTC; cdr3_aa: CASSQDNGQQQYF
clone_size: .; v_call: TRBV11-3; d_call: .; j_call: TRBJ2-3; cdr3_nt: TGTGCCAGCAGCTCGGGAGCCACAGATACGCAGTATTTT; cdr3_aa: CASSSGATDTQYF
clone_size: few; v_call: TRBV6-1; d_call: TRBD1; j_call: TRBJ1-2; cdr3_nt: TGTGCCAGCGGGGGGACAGGGGCCTCTAACTATGGCTACACCTTC; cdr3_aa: CASGGTGASNYGYTF
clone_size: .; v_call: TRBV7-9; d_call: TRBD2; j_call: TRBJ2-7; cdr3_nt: TGTGCCAGCAGCTTCCGACTAGCGGGAGGATCCTACGAGCAGTACTTC; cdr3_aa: CASSFRLAGGSYEQYF
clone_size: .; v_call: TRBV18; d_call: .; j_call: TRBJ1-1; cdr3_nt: TGTGCCAGCTCACCAACGGGTGAAGCTTTCTTT; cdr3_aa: CASSPTGEAFF
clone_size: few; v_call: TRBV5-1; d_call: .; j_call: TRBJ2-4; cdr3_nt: TGCGCCAGCAGCCCCATGACAGGGAGGGGGGCCAAAAACATTCAGTACTTC; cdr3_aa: CASSPMTGRGAKNIQYF
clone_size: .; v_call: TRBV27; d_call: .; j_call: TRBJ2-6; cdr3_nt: TGTGCCAGCAGTTTATCGGGCTCAGGGTCGGTGGGGTCTGGGGCCAACGTCCTGACTTTC; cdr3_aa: CASSLSGSGSVGSGANVLTF
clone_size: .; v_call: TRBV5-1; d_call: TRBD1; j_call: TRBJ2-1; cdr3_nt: TGCGCCAGCACCCGCGGGACAGGGTTCGTCGGTGAGCAGTTCTTC; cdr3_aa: CASTRGTGFVGEQFF
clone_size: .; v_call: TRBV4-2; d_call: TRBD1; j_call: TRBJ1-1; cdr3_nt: TGTGCCAGCAGCCACCAAACTACAGGGGGCTCTATTGAAGCTTTCTTT; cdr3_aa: CASSHQTTGGSIEAFF
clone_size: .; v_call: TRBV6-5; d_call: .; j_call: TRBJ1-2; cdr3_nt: TGTGCCAGCAGTCCCCGTACAGGACGGGCTGTTAACGACACCTTC; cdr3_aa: CASSPRTGRAVNDTF
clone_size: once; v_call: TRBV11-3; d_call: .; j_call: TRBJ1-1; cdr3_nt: TGTGCCAGCAGCTTATCTTCTGAAGCTTTCTTT; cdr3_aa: CASSLSSEAFF
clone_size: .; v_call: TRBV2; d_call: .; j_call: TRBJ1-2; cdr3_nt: TGTGCCAGCAGTATCGTGCGGTACTATGGCTACACCTTC; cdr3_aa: CASSIVRYYGYTF
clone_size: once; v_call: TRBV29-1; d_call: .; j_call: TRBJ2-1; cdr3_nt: TGCAGCGCCTGGTCAGGCCAAGGCAATGAGCAGTTCTTC; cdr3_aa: CSAWSGQGNEQFF
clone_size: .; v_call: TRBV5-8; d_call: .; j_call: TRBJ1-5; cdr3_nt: TGTGCCAGCAGCTTGGAGGGTCTGGGCCCCCAGCCCCAGCATTTT; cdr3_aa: CASSLEGLGPQPQHF
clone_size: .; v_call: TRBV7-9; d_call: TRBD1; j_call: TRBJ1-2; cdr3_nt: TGTGCCAGCAGCCCGACAGGGAACTATGGCTACACCTTC; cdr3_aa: CASSPTGNYGYTF
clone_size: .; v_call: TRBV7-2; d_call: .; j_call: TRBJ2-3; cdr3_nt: TGTGCCAGCAGCTCCCCGGGGGTCGCTACGCAGTATTTT; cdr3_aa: CASSSPGVATQYF
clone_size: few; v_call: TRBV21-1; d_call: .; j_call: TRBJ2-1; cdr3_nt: TGTGCCAGCAATACAAGGATCCCGGGACGAAGGAATGAGCAGTTCTTC; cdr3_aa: CASNTRIPGRRNEQFF
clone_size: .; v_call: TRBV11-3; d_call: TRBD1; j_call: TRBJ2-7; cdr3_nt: TGTGCCAGCAGCTTAGAACCGGGACAGGGGTACGAGCAGTACTTC; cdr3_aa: CASSLEPGQGYEQYF
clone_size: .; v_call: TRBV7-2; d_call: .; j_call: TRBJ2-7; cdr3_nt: TGTGCCAGCAGCTTAGACATTTACGAGCAGTACTTC; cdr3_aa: CASSLDIYEQYF
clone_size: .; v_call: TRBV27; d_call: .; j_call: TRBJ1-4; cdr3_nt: TGTGCCAGCAGAATGGACAGCTCTCCAGGGAAACTGTTTTTT; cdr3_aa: CASRMDSSPGKLFF
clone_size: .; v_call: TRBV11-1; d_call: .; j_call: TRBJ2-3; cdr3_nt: TGTGCCAGCAGCACAGGAGGGGGGAGTAGGACGCAGTATTTT; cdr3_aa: CASSTGGGSRTQYF
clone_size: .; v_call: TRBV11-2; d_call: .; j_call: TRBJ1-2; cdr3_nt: TGTGCCAGCAGCTTAGATACCGGAAACTATGGCTACACCTTC; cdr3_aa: CASSLDTGNYGYTF
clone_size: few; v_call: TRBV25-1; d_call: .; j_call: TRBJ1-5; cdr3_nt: TGTGCCAGCAGTGAAGGGACCATTTATCAGCCCCAGCATTTT; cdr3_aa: CASSEGTIYQPQHF